This TCR beta chain was identified in a study of blood T cell repertoires in COVID-19. Study-wide context: T cells, B-cell-depleted T cells, or PBMCs supplied cDNA or gDNA.

Under the authors' procedure: Reference gene primer amplification yielded estimated nucleated cell counts. Sequencing was performed with immunoSEQ multiplex PCR; in TCRdb, only in-frame clones are kept and a portion is missing. Clonal size and the V and J genes are those of that table, whereas D and trimming came from the DNA. The table lists some 500,000 clones, 70% to 90% of them singletons. The ends lost 2 bases at V and 5 bases at J; junction bases unmatched: 10. There are 16 residues in the CDR3. Germline V gives CDR1 KGHSH, CDR2 LQKENI. The age range of participants was 18 to 89 years, with residence in approximately 25 US areas. Clinical histories supplied by participants themselves formed the basis of cohort assignment.

The receptor's source is a middle-aged woman who had recovered from COVID-19. The genes are TRBV18 and TRBJ2-7; 9 bases are shared with TRBD1. The sample comprised PBMCs or T cells enriched from blood (not recorded which). The CDR3 coding sequence is TGTGCCAGCTCACCAAGCTGGGACAGGGTTCTCGACGAGCAGTACTTC. Its protein product is CASSPSWDRVLDEQYF.